Below, 2 T cell receptor beta chains from the same sample are listed, as sequenced in a study of T cell responses to AZD1222 COVID-19 vaccine. The protocol was immunoSEQ multiplex PCR, while the TCRdb copy is restricted to in-frame clones and leaves out a portion. The table shows 120,000 or so clones, with approximately 88% occurring only once. Sequencing used peripheral blood, obtained on day 0 of AZD1222 vaccination. The receptor set was obtained from an adult in good health.

This clone was seen more than once but under ten times. At the DNA level, this CDR3 is encoded by other sequences in the same sample as well. V gene TRBV5-4 combines with J gene TRBJ2-3; D gene ambiguous. There are 12 residues in the CDR3. Trimming took off 1 base at V and 2 bases at J, with 2 bases between the two ends. Germline lookup yields CDR1 SGHNT and CDR2 YYREEE (reference sequence). The CDR3 reads CASSLNTDTQYF. In DNA, the CDR3 is TGTGCCAGCAGCTTGAACACAGATACGCAGTATTTT.

This clone was picked up one time. CDR3 in DNA: TGTGCCAAACCACGGGGGGAGGAGACCCAGTACTTC. It yields the protein CAKPRGEETQYF. The chain has TRBV7-9 and TRBJ2-5; 7 bases are a match to TRBD2. CDR1 and CDR2 (germline): SEHNR, FQNEAQ (reference sequence). The length of the CDR3 is 12 residues. The junction had 7 bases not matched to a gene; V was cut back by 10 bases and J by 5 bases.